This note documents a single T cell receptor (beta chain) sequence. Its cognate antigen is unknown. This CDR3 region has 17 residues. Trimming took 5 bases from V and 4 from J; bases not matched to a gene: 13. Germline V gene data show CDR1 as MDHEN and CDR2 as SYDVKM. Repertoires were generated with immunoSEQ multiplex PCR, while TCRdb's copy carries only in-frame clones and drops some. The top ten hold about 0.69% of the sample, which has approximately 56,000 clones, approximately 75% seen once. These data originate in a study of OX40 agonist ivuxolimab in advanced cancers. Study-wide background: Ivuxolimab doses were 0.01, 0.1, 0.3, 1.5, 3 or 10 mg/kg every 2 weeks. Dose-escalation patients' cancers were hepatocellular carcinoma, melanoma, renal cell or head and neck cancer.

Study results and caveats: The mean number of expanded clones was higher in CD8+ T cells than in CD4+.

The V and J genes are TRBV28 and TRBJ2-7; TRBD1 matches 11 bases. The sample was CD4+ or CD8+ T cells sorted from blood, taken in a trial of the OX40 agonist ivuxolimab. The clonotype originates from an adult with an advanced solid tumor such as melanoma, head and neck, liver or kidney cancer. CDR3 protein: CASSTTIRTGGMYEQYF. The CDR3 nucleotides are TGTGCCAGCAGTACAACCATTCGGACAGGGGGCATGTACGAGCAGTACTTC.